The 2 T cell receptor beta chains below come from one sample, sequenced in a study of cytomegalovirus exposure and HLA in healthy donors. Here immunoSEQ multiplex PCR was the method, and the copy in TCRdb shows in-frame clones only, minus some. The data contain 150,000 to 200,000 clones, about 96% of them singletons. Input material: PBMCs. All receptors derive from a woman younger than 30 in good health and CMV-seronegative.

The chain is built from TRBV5-1 and TRBJ2-3; TRBD2 is a possible D gene (5 bases). Trimming removed 3 bases at V and 2 bases at J, with 16 bases between. Germline values: CDR1 SGHRS, CDR2 YFSETQ. The CDR3 is made up of 16 amino acids. In nucleotides, the CDR3 is TGCGCCAGCAGCTGGAACGAGGGAAACCCCACAGATACGCAGTATTTT. Its protein product is CASSWNEGNPTDTQYF.

J is TRBJ1-2 and V is TRBV19, with D unresolved. Trimming removed 8 bases at V and 5 bases at J, with 12 bases between. Germline CDR1 is LNHDA and CDR2 is SQIVND (reference sequence). This CDR3 region has 12 residues. The CDR3 reads CASREPGYGYTF. The CDR3 DNA is TGTGCCAGTCGCGAACCGGGGTATGGCTACACCTTC.